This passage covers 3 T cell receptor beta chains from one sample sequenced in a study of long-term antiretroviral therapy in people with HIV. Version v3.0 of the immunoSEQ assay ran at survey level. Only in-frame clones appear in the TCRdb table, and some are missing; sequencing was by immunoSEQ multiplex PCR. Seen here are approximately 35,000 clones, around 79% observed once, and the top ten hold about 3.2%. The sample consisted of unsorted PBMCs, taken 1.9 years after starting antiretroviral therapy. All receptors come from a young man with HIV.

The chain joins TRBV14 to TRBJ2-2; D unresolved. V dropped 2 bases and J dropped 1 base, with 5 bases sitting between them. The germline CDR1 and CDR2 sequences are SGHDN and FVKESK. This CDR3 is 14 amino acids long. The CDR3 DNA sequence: TGTGCCAGCAGCCAAACCGAGAACACCGGGGAGCTGTTTTTT. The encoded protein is CASSQTENTGELFF.

Here the CDR3 DNA reads TGCGCCAGCCACGATCCACAGGGGGCCTACAATGAGCAGTTCTTC. Protein: CASHDPQGAYNEQFF. The rearrangement joins TRBV5-1 to TRBJ2-1; TRBD1 aligns across 8 bases. The CDR3 has 15 amino acids. Germline loops: CDR1 SGHRS, CDR2 YFSETQ. With V trimmed by 7 bases and J by 2 bases, 8 bases remained unmatched.

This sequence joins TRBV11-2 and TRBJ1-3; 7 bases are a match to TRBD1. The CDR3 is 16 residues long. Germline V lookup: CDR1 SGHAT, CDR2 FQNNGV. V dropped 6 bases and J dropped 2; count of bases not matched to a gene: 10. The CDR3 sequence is CASRVVGTEPGNTIYF. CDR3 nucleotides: TGTGCCAGCAGGGTGGTGGGGACAGAACCTGGAAACACCATATATTTT.